One and the same sample provided the 14 T cell receptor beta chains below, sequenced in a study of T-cell memory formation after mild COVID-19. TCRdb re-derived calls from the 5' RACE reads in MiXCR, one entry per CDR3 protein. Of tens of thousands of distinct CDR3 sequences in the sample, about 12% are singletons; the top ten hold roughly a quarter. The sequencing input was PBMCs or a T cell subset sorted from them (not recorded which). Every receptor here comes from an adult woman who had mild COVID-19 (a few samples of this study predate the infection). Cell type and time point are not known.

The chain combines TRBV14 with TRBJ2-5; D is undetermined. Trimming pared 4 bases from V and 5 bases from J, leaving 11 bases between. The CDR3 sequence is 13 residues long. Germline CDR1 SGHDN, CDR2 FVKESK. The CDR3 here is CASSRVQTETQYF. Here the CDR3 DNA reads TGTGCCAGCAGCCGGGTACAGACGGAGACCCAGTACTTC.

CDR3 in DNA: TGCAGTGCTAGAGATCAAGAGGGGACCCTACCCTACGAGCAGTACTTC. This encodes CSARDQEGTLPYEQYF. The chain carries TRBV20-1 and TRBJ2-7; the D call may be TRBD1 or TRBD2 (5 bases each). With 0 bases removed from V and 2 bases from J, the gap between germline ends came to 17 bases. Germline V lookup: CDR1 DFQATT, CDR2 SNEGSKA (reference sequence). The CDR3 totals 16 residues.

J is TRBJ2-3 and V is TRBV15; D is undetermined. This CDR3 is built from 12 residues. Germline V CDR1 and CDR2: LNHNV, YYDKDF (reference sequence). V lost 8 bases and J lost 3, with 9 bases in between. The CDR3 reads CATQFNTDTQYF. The CDR3 DNA reads as TGTGCCACCCAATTTAATACAGATACGCAGTATTTT.

This clonotype was observed many times. The chain couples TRBV6-5 to TRBJ2-5, with TRBD2 matching over 7 bases. In germline, CDR1 is MNHEY, CDR2 SVGAGI. This CDR3 comprises 16 residues. Germline trimming cut 2 bases from V and 5 bases from J; bases unmatched to any gene: 11. The CDR3 nucleotides are TGTGCCAGCAGTTACCCCACCGAGGCGGGAGTGGAGACCCAGTACTTC. It codes for CASSYPTEAGVETQYF.

In DNA, the CDR3 is TGTGCCAGCAGCTCCCTAGCGCTCCGAGGCTACGAGCAGTACTTC. Encoded protein: CASSSLALRGYEQYF. This rearrangement joins TRBV11-2 to TRBJ2-7; D possibly corresponds to TRBD2 (6 bases). V lost 4 bases and J lost 3, with 16 bases in between. The CDR3 runs 15 residues. CDR1 is SGHAT and CDR2 is FQNNGV in the germline V gene. Complete variable domain (other parts from reference TRBV11-2 and TRBJ2-7): EAGVAQSPRYKIIEKRQSVAFWCNPISGHATLYWYQQILGQGPKLLIQFQNNGVVDDSQLPKDRFSAERLKGVDSTLKIQPAKLEDSAVYLCASSSLALRGYEQYFGPGTRLTVT.

This clonotype was counted at least ten times. This sequence joins TRBV7-2 and TRBJ2-3; a possible D gene is TRBD2 (5 bases). The CDR3 is 15 residues long. Germline V gives CDR1 SGHTA, CDR2 FQGNSA. V was pared by 1 base and J by 3 bases, with 11 bases between. The CDR3 DNA reads TGTGCCAGCAGCTTAGTGGTGGGAGTAACAGATACGCAGTATTTT. Its translation: CASSLVVGVTDTQYF.

This clonotype appeared a few times. This sequence joins TRBV25-1 and TRBJ1-1; 8 nucleotides align to TRBD1. The CDR3 is 14 residues long. The V gene end was trimmed by 3 bases and the J gene end by 3 bases; junction bases not matched to a gene: 3. Germline assignment: CDR1 MGHDK and CDR2 SYGVNS. The CDR3 protein is CASSDQGAYTEAFF. CDR3 in DNA: TGTGCCAGCAGTGACCAGGGGGCCTACACTGAAGCTTTCTTT.

This clonotype has more than one count but fewer than ten. The J gene is TRBJ2-5, the V gene TRBV7-8; TRBD2 aligns across 11 bases. CDR3 length equals 20 residues. V lost 4 bases, J lost 3 bases, and 19 bases stayed unmatched. Per germline, CDR1 SGHVS and CDR2 FQNEAQ. CDR3 DNA: TGTGCCAGCAGCTCCCCCTCGGCTAGCGGGGGGCGAGAGGTAAAAGAGACCCAGTACTTC. Its protein is CASSSPSASGGREVKETQYF.

V gene TRBV9 combines with J gene TRBJ2-7; perhaps D is TRBD1 or TRBD2 (5 bases each). V gave up 4 bases and J gave up 0 bases, with 14 bases separating them. CDR3 size: 15 residues. Germline V gene sequence: CDR1 SGDLS, CDR2 YYNGEE. The CDR3 here is CASSPRRDGSYEQYF. The CDR3 bases are TGTGCCAGCAGCCCAAGACGGGACGGCTCCTACGAGCAGTACTTC.

The chain employs TRBV4-1 and TRBJ2-7; TRBD2 is a possible D gene (5 bases). V dropped 2 bases and J dropped 4 bases, with 12 bases sitting between them. This CDR3 is built from 14 residues. The germline gives CDR1 MGHRA, CDR2 YSYEKL. In DNA, the CDR3 is TGCGCCAGCAGCCAACACAAGGAGGATTACGAGCAGTACTTC. It translates to CASSQHKEDYEQYF.

This clonotype was detected only a few times. The gene calls are TRBV12-3 or TRBV12-4 and TRBJ2-5, with TRBD2 identical over 8 bases. The ends lost 1 base at V and 5 bases at J; junction bases unmatched: 3. The CDR3 length is 14 residues. CDR3 loop: CASSLVLAGETQYF. The CDR3 nucleotides read TGTGCCAGCAGTTTAGTCCTAGCGGGTGAGACCCAGTACTTC.

The rearrangement joins TRBV6-5 to TRBJ1-1; D may be TRBD1 (6 bases). The CDR3 has 14 residues. Trimming took 1 base from V and 3 from J, leaving 9 bases between them. Germline CDR1 and CDR2: MNHEY and SVGAGI. CDR3 region: CASSYLGADTEAFF. The CDR3 nucleotides read TGTGCCAGCAGTTACTTGGGGGCAGACACTGAAGCTTTCTTT.

This clonotype was observed a handful of times. The chain combines TRBV7-9 with TRBJ2-5; 8 positions agree with TRBD1. The germline gives CDR1 SEHNR, CDR2 FQNEAQ (reference sequence). With V trimmed by 5 bases and J by 4 bases, 12 bases remained unmatched. The CDR3 is 16 residues long. The CDR3 DNA reads TGTGCCAGCAGCCTGGGGTCCAGGGGGCGAGGAGAGACCCAGTACTTC. This translates into CASSLGSRGRGETQYF.

This clonotype has a handful of counts. V usage is TRBV28 and J usage is TRBJ1-1; D unresolved. This CDR3 is 13 amino acids long. Deletions cut 8 bases from V and 2 bases from J, with 12 bases between. Germline CDR1 MDHEN, CDR2 SYDVKM. Here the CDR3 reads CASGGEDNTEAFF. Written as DNA, the CDR3 is TGTGCCAGCGGTGGGGAGGACAACACTGAAGCTTTCTTT.